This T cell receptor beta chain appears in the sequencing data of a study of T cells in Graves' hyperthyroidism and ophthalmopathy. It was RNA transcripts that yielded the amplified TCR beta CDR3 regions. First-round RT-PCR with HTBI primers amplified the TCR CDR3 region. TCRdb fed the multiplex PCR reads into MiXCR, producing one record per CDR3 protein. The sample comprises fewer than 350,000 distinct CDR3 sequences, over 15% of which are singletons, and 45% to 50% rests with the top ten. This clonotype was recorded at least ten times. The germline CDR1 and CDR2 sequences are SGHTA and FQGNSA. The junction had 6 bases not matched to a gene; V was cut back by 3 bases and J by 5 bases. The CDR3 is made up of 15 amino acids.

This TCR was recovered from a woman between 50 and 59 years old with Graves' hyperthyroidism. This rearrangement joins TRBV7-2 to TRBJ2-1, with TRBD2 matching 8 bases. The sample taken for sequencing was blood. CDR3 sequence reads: CASSFSGNDHNEQFF. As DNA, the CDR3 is TGTGCCAGCAGCTTTAGCGGGAACGACCACAATGAGCAGTTCTTC.